Listed here are 21 T cell receptor beta chains from one sample, sequenced in a study of human T cells and chemical hapten exposure. Regarding time point: pre-sensitization, week 0. Treatment described: therapeutic diphenylcyclopropenone sensitization with weekly scalp DPC. One entry per CDR3 protein results from TCRdb running MiXCR on the RACE reads. The repertoire holds about 120,000 distinct CDR3 sequences, with roughly 13% as singletons. Here the sequenced sample was whole blood, taken in connection with sensitization to the hapten diphenylcyclopropenone (DPC). These receptors came from a woman under 30 with alopecia areata. Some clones in this sample may be carry-over from other donors' samples.

This clonotype was detected a few times. The chain uses TRBV6-2 or TRBV6-3 and TRBJ1-1; no clear D gene. CDR3 length: 15 residues. V lost 0 bases, J lost 6 bases, and 14 bases lay in between. CDR1 and CDR2 (germline): MNHEY, SVGEGT. The CDR3 DNA is TGTGCCAGCAGTTACTCTGGCGGAAGAATCGCTGAAGCTTTCTTT. It is translated as CASSYSGGRIAEAFF.

The CDR3 loop is CSASPATGQYF. The CDR3 nucleotides read TGCAGTGCTAGTCCGGCCACTGGGCAGTACTTC. The chain uses TRBV20-1 and TRBJ2-7; D gene ambiguous. V was cut by 3 bases and J by 9 bases, with 12 bases left in between. Germline V gene data show CDR1 as DFQATT and CDR2 as SNEGSKA (reference sequence). This CDR3 region has 11 residues.

V usage is TRBV3-1 and J usage is TRBJ1-2, with 7 bases fitting TRBD1. The CDR3 loop spans 13 amino acids. Trimming at V came to 3 bases and at J to 4 bases, leaving 2 bases not matched to a gene. Germline CDR1 LGHDT, CDR2 YNNKEL (reference sequence). CDR3 nucleotides: TGTGCCAGCAGCCAGAGGGACAGCTATGGCTACACCTTC. It translates to CASSQRDSYGYTF.

This clonotype was counted only a few times. This chain connects TRBV7-2 to TRBJ2-2; 12 positions agree with TRBD1. V dropped 2 bases and J dropped 5; count of bases not matched to a gene: 6. The germline V gene encodes CDR1 SGHTA and CDR2 FQGNSA. The CDR3 contains 17 residues. CDR3 sequence reads: CASSLKGQGAGTGELFF. CDR3 in DNA: TGTGCCAGCAGCTTAAAGGGACAGGGGGCGGGAACCGGGGAGCTGTTTTTT.

This clonotype was observed many times. The chain has TRBV20-1 and TRBJ2-4; 7 bases align to TRBD2. V dropped 5 bases and J dropped 7; count of bases not matched to a gene: 11. Per germline, CDR1 DFQATT and CDR2 SNEGSKA (reference sequence). The CDR3 loop spans 14 amino acids. The CDR3 nucleotides read TGCAGTGCTGGGAGGACTAGGGGTAGCAACATTCAGTACTTC. Translation gives CSAGRTRGSNIQYF.

The rearrangement links TRBV18 to TRBJ2-5; D call uncertain. Germline CDR1 and CDR2: KGHSH and LQKENI. This CDR3 comprises 12 residues. Trimming left V 6 bases short and J 5 bases short, with 10 bases between. Here the CDR3 reads CASSPQEETQYF. As DNA, the CDR3 is TGTGCCAGCTCCCCCCAAGAGGAGACCCAGTACTTC.

This clonotype came up many times. This chain connects TRBV18 to TRBJ1-1, with no clear D. Trimming pared 2 bases from V and 4 bases from J, leaving 14 bases between. The CDR3 is 15 residues long. Germline CDR1 is KGHSH and CDR2 is LQKENI. CDR3 region: CASSPSAAAATEAFF. The CDR3 DNA sequence: TGTGCCAGCTCACCAAGCGCAGCGGCGGCCACTGAAGCTTTCTTT.

This clonotype appeared a few times. The V gene is TRBV20-1, the J gene TRBJ1-1, with 7 bases lining up with TRBD1. Germline V gene data show CDR1 as DFQATT and CDR2 as SNEGSKA (reference sequence). The CDR3 runs to 17 residues. V trimming: 6 bases; J trimming: 0 bases; junction bases outside the gene matches: 16. The CDR3 loop reads CSATPLDRRLMNTEAFF. For the CDR3, the DNA is TGCAGTGCCACTCCCCTGGACAGGCGACTCATGAACACTGAAGCTTTCTTT.

The chain uses TRBV3-1 and TRBJ2-5, with a possible D match to TRBD2 (5 bases). The CDR3 spans 13 residues. The germline CDR1 and CDR2 sequences are LGHDT and YNNKEL (reference sequence). V lost 5 bases to trimming and J lost 7 bases, with 14 bases between them. CDR3 residues: CASSKGSEGTQYF. CDR3 DNA sequence: TGTGCCAGCAGCAAGGGCAGCGAGGGGACCCAGTACTTC.

This clonotype was seen ten or more times. The chain is built from TRBV18 and TRBJ2-1; 7 nucleotides match TRBD2. This CDR3 spans 15 amino acids. Per the germline V gene, CDR1 is KGHSH and CDR2 is LQKENI. The V segment lost 3 bases and the J segment 7 bases; nucleotides outside the gene matches: 9. CDR3 nucleotide sequence: TGTGCCAGCTCACCGAAGCGGGGCCCTCGGAATGAGCAGTTCTTC. The encoded protein is CASSPKRGPRNEQFF.

V and J are TRBV5-1 and TRBJ2-7, with D perhaps TRBD2 (6 bases). The CDR3 spans 14 residues. Deletions cut 0 bases from V and 2 bases from J, with 9 bases between. Looked up from germline, CDR1 is SGHRS and CDR2 is YFSETQ. The CDR3 spells CASSLAGDPYEQYF. The CDR3 coding sequence is TGCGCCAGCAGCTTGGCGGGGGACCCCTACGAGCAGTACTTC.

This clonotype was seen more than once but under ten times. The CDR3 is CASSLATRQGDQPQHF. CDR3 coding DNA: TGTGCCAGCAGCTTAGCCACGAGGCAGGGTGATCAGCCCCAGCATTTT. The chain couples TRBV7-2 to TRBJ1-5; D may be TRBD1 (5 bases). The germline CDR1 and CDR2 sequences are SGHTA and FQGNSA. V shed 0 bases and J shed 5 bases, with 14 bases lying between them. There are 16 residues in the CDR3.

This clonotype was counted between two and nine times. The chain has TRBV20-1 and TRBJ1-2; 7 bases agree with TRBD1. Germline V gene data show CDR1 as DFQATT and CDR2 as SNEGSKA (reference sequence). The CDR3 is 13 residues long. With V trimmed by 3 bases and J by 3 bases, 4 bases remained unmatched. The CDR3 DNA reads TGCAGTGCTAGGTCACAGGGGTACTATGGCTACACCTTC. Its translation is CSARSQGYYGYTF.

This clonotype has more than one count but fewer than ten. The CDR3 bases are TGTGCCAGCATCTTGGACAGGGCTGGGGCCAACGTCCTGACTTTC. Its translation: CASILDRAGANVLTF. The chain links TRBV6-1 to TRBJ2-6; TRBD1 aligns across 8 bases. V lost 7 bases and J lost 2; bases outside the gene matches: 4. Germline-derived CDR1 and CDR2 are MNHNS and SASEGT. The CDR3 totals 15 residues.

The chain uses TRBV5-1 and TRBJ1-4; no clear D. This CDR3 spans 15 amino acids. V was trimmed by 1 base and J by 8 bases, leaving 15 bases between them. Germline CDR1 and CDR2: SGHRS and YFSETQ. The CDR3 loop is CASSLRALEKEKLFF. The CDR3 DNA reads TGCGCCAGCAGCTTGCGAGCCCTGGAGAAAGAAAAACTGTTTTTT.

This clonotype was recorded at least ten times. At one end the junction does not follow the germline gene, possibly because of a read error. The chain links TRBV12-3 or TRBV12-4 to TRBJ2-3, with 11 bases matching TRBD2. The CDR3 loop spans 14 amino acids. The CDR3 nucleotides read TGTGCCAGCAGTATAGCGGGGGGGACAGATACGCAGTATTTT. This gives the protein CASSIAGGTDTQYF.

With respect to this clonotype: A junction boundary mismatches the germline segment, possibly from a read error. The chain couples TRBV3-1 to TRBJ1-3; D unresolved. Germline V CDR1 and CDR2: LGHDT, YNNKEL (reference sequence). CDR3 length: 15 amino acids. The CDR3 is CASSQARLSENTIYF. The CDR3 DNA follows: TGTGCCAGCAGCCAAGCCAGGCTCTCTGAAAACACCATATATTTT.

The chain combines TRBV2 with TRBJ2-7, with 7 bases matching TRBD2. The CDR3 extends over 13 amino acids. The junction had 5 bases not matched to a gene; V was cut back by 5 bases and J by 4 bases. Germline V CDR1 and CDR2: SNHLY, FYNNEI. DNA of the CDR3: TGTGCCAGCAGTCTAGCGGAGTCGTACGAGCAGTACTTC. This translates into CASSLAESYEQYF.

The rearrangement joins TRBV9 to TRBJ1-1; D gene unclear. The V gene lost 6 bases and the J gene lost 5 bases, with 11 bases spanning the gap. From germline, CDR1 is SGDLS and CDR2 YYNGEE. The CDR3 spans 12 residues. CDR3 amino acids: CASNMGQTEAFF. The CDR3 nucleotides read TGTGCCAGCAATATGGGTCAAACTGAAGCTTTCTTT.

This clonotype has more than one count but fewer than ten. The chain couples TRBV29-1 to TRBJ1-5, with a tentative D call TRBD1 (5 bases). CDR1 SQVTM and CDR2 ANQGSEA come from the germline V gene. The CDR3 is 14 amino acids. V lost 5 bases and J 0 bases, leaving 11 bases between the germline ends. CDR3 sequence: CSVRGVNSNQPQHF. The CDR3 DNA reads as TGCAGCGTTCGGGGGGTGAATAGCAATCAGCCCCAGCATTTT. Full variable domain (missing parts from reference TRBV29-1 and TRBJ1-5): SAVISQKPSRDICQRGTSLTIQCQVDSQVTMMFWYRQQPGQSLTLIATANQGSEATYESGFVIDKFPISRPNLTFSTLTVSNMSPEDSSIYLCSVRGVNSNQPQHFGDGTRLSIL.

This clonotype was found a few times. This chain uses TRBV6-1 with TRBJ2-3; tentative D call: TRBD1 (6 bases). Per the germline V gene, CDR1 is MNHNS and CDR2 is SASEGT. The CDR3 contains 16 residues. The V and J ends lost 10 bases and 8 bases respectively, with 28 bases between them. The DNA of the CDR3 is TGTGCCACCTACTCCTGGACAGCCCCCCCGGGTGGTACGCAGTATTTT. It is translated as CATYSWTAPPGGTQYF.